The TCR beta chain described here comes from a study of regulatory T cells in long-lasting Graves disease. Overall study results and limits: With approximately 3,000 shared public clonotypes, persistent patients exceeded new patients, who shared just over 950.

Time point specified: persistent/refractory GD, antithyroid drugs over 5 years with positive TRAb. PBMC RNA served as the TCR library source. As concerns this clonotype: Its antigen is not identified.

Investigators prepared the TCR beta libraries by applying iRepertoire HTBI primers and Arm-PCR of CDR3 regions. TCRdb reprocessed the multiplex PCR reads via MiXCR and lists one record per CDR3 protein. In the table there are 400,000 to 450,000 distinct CDR3 sequences, about 25% of which are singletons. The germline V gene has CDR1 DFQATT and CDR2 SNEGSKA (reference sequence). With 1 base removed from V and 5 bases from J, the gap between germline ends came to 5 bases. The CDR3 has 11 residues. The sequence was collected from a female donor with Graves disease. V and J are TRBV20-1 and TRBJ2-5; D unclear. Sequenced here: peripheral blood mononuclear cells (PBMCs), sampled when the disease was refractory, from a patient treated with antithyroid drugs. The CDR3 protein is CSARGYETQYF. CDR3 bases: TGCAGTGCTAGAGGATACGAGACCCAGTACTTC.